This record covers a single T cell receptor (beta chain). Clones were read by immunoSEQ multiplex PCR, and TCRdb kept only the in-frame ones, dropping some. The table has approximately 330,000 clones, around 89% seen once; the top ten hold 1%. The data were taken from a study of blood T cell repertoires in COVID-19. In Seattle, patients joined the study during active infection and were tracked longitudinally. V was clipped by 5 bases and J by 9 bases; unmatched bases: 8. The CDR3 consists of 15 residues. Germline CDR1 LGHDT, CDR2 YNNKEL (reference sequence). The sample consisted of peripheral blood. This sequence joins TRBV3-1 (or the pseudogene TRBV3-2) and TRBJ1-6; 9 nucleotides align to TRBD1. This clonotype originated in a woman between 35 and 50 years old with COVID-19, enrolled during active disease. The CDR3 region is CASSTRQGVSSPLHF. CDR3 nucleotides: TGTGCCAGCAGCACACGACAGGGGGTTAGTTCACCCCTCCACTTT.